The sequence of this TCR beta chain was determined in a study of T cell responses to AZD1222 COVID-19 vaccine. Concerning this clone: Its antigen remains unknown.

Study conclusions and caveats: Within unmutated variant regions lay the reported targets of nearly half of spike-specific TCRs. Only a handful of AZD1222 recipients, several in all, had baseline seropositivity.

The CDR3 runs 15 residues. Germline loops: CDR1 MNHEY, CDR2 SVGAGI. Trimming took 6 bases from V and 4 from J; bases not matched to a gene: 7. The data were produced by immunoSEQ multiplex PCR, yet TCRdb's version contains in-frame clones alone and is incomplete. In the table there are under 200,000 clones, roughly 85% of which are singletons. This chain uses TRBV6-5 with TRBJ1-4; 8 nucleotides line up with TRBD1. The TCR originated in an adult who received the AZD1222 COVID-19 vaccine. The starting material was peripheral blood, obtained 28 days after the second AZD1222 dose. The CDR3 loop is CASSLGQGFNEKLFF. The CDR3 nucleotides are TGTGCCAGCAGCCTCGGACAGGGATTTAATGAAAAACTGTTTTTT.